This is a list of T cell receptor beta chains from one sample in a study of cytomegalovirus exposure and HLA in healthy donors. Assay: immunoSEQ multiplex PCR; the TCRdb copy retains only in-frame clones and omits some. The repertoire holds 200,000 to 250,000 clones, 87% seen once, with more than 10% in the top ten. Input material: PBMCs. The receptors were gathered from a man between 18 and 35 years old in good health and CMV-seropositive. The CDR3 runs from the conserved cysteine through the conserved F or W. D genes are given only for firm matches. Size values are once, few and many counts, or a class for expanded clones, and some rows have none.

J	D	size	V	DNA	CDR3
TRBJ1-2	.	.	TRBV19	TGTGCCAGTAGTATAGATCGGGACACTTATGGCTACACCTTC	CASSIDRDTYGYTF
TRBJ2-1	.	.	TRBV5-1	TGCGCCAGCAGCGTCCCTGGCTACAATGAGCAGTTCTTC	CASSVPGYNEQFF
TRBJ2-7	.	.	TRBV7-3	TGTGCCAGCAGCCCGACGCGGGGTTCCGGAGAGCAGTACTTC	CASSPTRGSGEQYF
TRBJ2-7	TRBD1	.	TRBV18	TGTGCCAGCTCACCAGGACAGGCGTCCTACGAGCAGTACTTC	CASSPGQASYEQYF
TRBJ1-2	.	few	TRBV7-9	TGTGCCAGCAGCGGGGGGCGAGTCTATGGCTACACCTTC	CASSGGRVYGYTF
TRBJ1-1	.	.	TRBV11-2	TGTGCCAGCAGCTTAGCCCAACGATACACTGAAGCTTTCTTT	CASSLAQRYTEAFF
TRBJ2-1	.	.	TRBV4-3	TGCGCCAGCAGCCAAGATCGGGCGGGATACTACAATGAGCAGTTCTTC	CASSQDRAGYYNEQFF
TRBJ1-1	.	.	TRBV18	TGTGCCAGCTCACGGGCCGTTATGAACACTGAAGCTTTCTTT	CASSRAVMNTEAFF
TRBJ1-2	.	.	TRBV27	TGTGCCAGCAGTCCGGACTGGTCCTATGGCTACACCTTC	CASSPDWSYGYTF
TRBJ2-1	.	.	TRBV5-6	TGTGCCAGCAGCTTGTTCAGTACCAATGAGCAGTTCTTC	CASSLFSTNEQFF
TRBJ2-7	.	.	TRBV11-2	TGTGCCAGCAGCTTAGGGTTGAAAGCAGGGAGCTCCTACGAGCAGTACTTC	CASSLGLKAGSSYEQYF
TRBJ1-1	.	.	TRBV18	TGTGCCAGCTCACCACTGACGGAGAACACTGAAGCTTTCTTT	CASSPLTENTEAFF
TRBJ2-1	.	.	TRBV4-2	TGTGCCAGCAGCCAGACGGGACTCTCCGTATACAATGAGCAGTTCTTC	CASSQTGLSVYNEQFF
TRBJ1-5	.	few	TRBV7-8	TGTGCCAGCAGCTTAGGAGGTTGGGGCGGCAATCAGCCCCAGCATTTT	CASSLGGWGGNQPQHF
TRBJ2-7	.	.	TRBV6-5	TGTGCCAGCAGTTACTCCGGGAGTTACGAGCAGTACTTC	CASSYSGSYEQYF
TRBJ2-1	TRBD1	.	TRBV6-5	TGTGCCAGCAGTTACTACGGACAGGGCGGGAATGAGCAGTTCTTC	CASSYYGQGGNEQFF
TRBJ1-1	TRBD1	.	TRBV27	TGTGCCAGCATGACAGGGGCGTACACTGAAGCTTTCTTT	CASMTGAYTEAFF
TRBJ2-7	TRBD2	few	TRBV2	TGTGCCAGCAGCGCCGGGACTAGCGAAACCTACGAGCAGTACTTC	CASSAGTSETYEQYF
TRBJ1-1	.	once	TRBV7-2	TGTGCCAGCAGCTTAGACGTTCTCTGGTTGGCTGAAGCTTTCTTT	CASSLDVLWLAEAFF
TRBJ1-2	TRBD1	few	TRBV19	TGTGCCAGTAGACCCGGACAGGGAAATGGCTACACCTTC	CASRPGQGNGYTF
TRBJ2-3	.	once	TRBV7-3	TGTGCCAGCAGCTTACGAACAGATACGCAGTATTTT	CASSLRTDTQYF
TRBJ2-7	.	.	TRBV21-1	TGTGCCAGCAGCAAAGGGACAGTTAGCCGAGACGAGCAGTACTTC	CASSKGTVSRDEQYF
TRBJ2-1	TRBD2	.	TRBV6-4	TGTGCCAGCAGTGACTGGGGACTAGCGGGAGAAATACACTACAATGAGCAGTTCTTC	CASSDWGLAGEIHYNEQFF
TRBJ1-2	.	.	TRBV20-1	TGCAGTGCGCTGGGTGACTATGGCTACACCTTC	CSALGDYGYTF
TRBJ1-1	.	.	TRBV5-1	TGCGCCAGCAGCTTGGAAGTTGGAACTGAAGCTTTCTTT	CASSLEVGTEAFF
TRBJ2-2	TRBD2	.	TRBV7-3	TGTGCCAGCAGAGCCAAGGGACTAGCGGGAGGGCCGGGCACCGGGGAGCTGTTTTTT	CASRAKGLAGGPGTGELFF
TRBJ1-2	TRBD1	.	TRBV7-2	TGTGCCAGCAGCTTAGGTCCAGGGGGCTATGGCTACACCTTC	CASSLGPGGYGYTF
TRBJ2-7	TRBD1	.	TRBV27	TGTGCCAGCAGCTACGGGACAGCCTACGAGCAGTACTTC	CASSYGTAYEQYF
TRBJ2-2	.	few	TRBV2	TGTGCCAGGGGGACGGTGAACACCGGGGAGCTGTTTTTT	CARGTVNTGELFF
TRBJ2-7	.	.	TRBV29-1	TGCAGCGCAGGGGGGGGGAGGGCGGCCTACGAGCAGTACTTC	CSAGGGRAAYEQYF
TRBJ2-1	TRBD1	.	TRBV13	TGTGCCAGCAGCTTTCCGGGACAGGGGGATACTGAGCAGTTCTTC	CASSFPGQGDTEQFF
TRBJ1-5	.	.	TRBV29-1	TGCAGCGTTGTAGGCAGGGGCGGTCAGCCCCAGCATTTT	CSVVGRGGQPQHF
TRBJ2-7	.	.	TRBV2	TGTGCCAGCAGAACGGATTCCTACGAGCAGTACTTC	CASRTDSYEQYF
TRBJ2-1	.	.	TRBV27	TGTGCCAGCAGTATCCGGGACGGGTACAATGAGCAGTTCTTC	CASSIRDGYNEQFF
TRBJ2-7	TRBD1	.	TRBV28	TGTGCCAGCAGTTTATATTTTCTCGGGACAGGGTTTACCTACGAGCAGTACTTC	CASSLYFLGTGFTYEQYF
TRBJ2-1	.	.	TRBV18	TGTGCCAGCTCACCAACACAGGACAATGAGCAGTTCTTC	CASSPTQDNEQFF
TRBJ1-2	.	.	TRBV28	TGTGCCAGCAGTTCGCTTACAGGGTCTTATGGCTACACCTTC	CASSSLTGSYGYTF
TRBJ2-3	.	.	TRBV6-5	TGTGCCAGCAGAAAGACCACCACAGATACGCAGTATTTT	CASRKTTTDTQYF
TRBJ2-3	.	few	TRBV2	TGTGCCAGCAGTGCCCGGGAAGCCCTCGCAGATACGCAGTATTTT	CASSAREALADTQYF
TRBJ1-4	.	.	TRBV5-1	TGCGCCAGCAGCTTGGCTCCGCAGAACAATGAAAAACTGTTTTTT	CASSLAPQNNEKLFF
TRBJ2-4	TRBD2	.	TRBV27	TGTGCCAGCAGTTTAATGGTTAGCGGGGGACTAGCCAAAAACATTCAGTACTTC	CASSLMVSGGLAKNIQYF
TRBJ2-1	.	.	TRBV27	TGTGCCAGCAGTTTAAACATCAATGAGCAGTTCTTC	CASSLNINEQFF
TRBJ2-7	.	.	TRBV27	TGTGCCAGCAGTCCGGTTCTTCCGAGCGGCCTTTACGAGCAGTACTTC	CASSPVLPSGLYEQYF